Given below is one T cell receptor beta chain in context. Its antigen is not known. The data stem from a study of graft-versus-host responses after intestinal transplantation. Study context: Those transplanted obtained multivisceral, liver-intestinal, or isolated intestinal grafts. Regarding the study as a whole: Investigators detected GvH clones in recipient marrow, with some emerging earlier in ileum or blood.

Graft tissue was processed to release intraepithelial and lamina propria lymphocytes. TCRdb's table, derived via immunoSEQ multiplex PCR, lists solely in-frame clones and lacks some. The data show about 8,400 clones, with around two thirds seen just once and roughly a third held by the top ten. Source: ileum tissue, taken nearly 500 days after intestinal transplant. The receptor was derived from a human patient who received an intestinal transplant, so some T cells may come from the graft donor.

Here the CDR3 reads CASSLIGGQGNEQYF. The CDR3 nucleotides are TGTGCCAGCAGTTTAATCGGGGGGCAAGGAAACGAGCAGTACTTC. The rearrangement links TRBV27 to TRBJ2-7, with a possible D match to TRBD2 (7 bases). Germline CDR1 reads MNHEY; CDR2 reads SMNVEV (reference sequence). Trimming stripped 2 bases from V and 5 bases from J, with 16 bases between. The CDR3 spans 15 residues.